The 2 T cell receptor beta chains presented below share a single source sample, sequenced in a study of T cells after yellow fever vaccination (dated by TCRdb to between 2018 and 2020). The library was generated by 5' RACE. Instrument on record: Illumina HiSeq 2500. The raw public reads went through TCRdb reprocessing: fastp at Q25, MiXCR clone calling, in-frame beta chains kept. Rows with one shared CDR3 protein collapse into an entry with the most common genes and DNA. A total of about 630,000 distinct CDR3 sequences appear in this sample, 9% to 15% of them only once. The ten largest clones add up to 14% to 15% of the sample. The treatment or condition label here, explained by the study, means: live attenuated yellow fever vaccine strain. The source was PBMCs, collected on the day of the yellow fever booster vaccination. The receptors here all came from a man aged 30 to 45 who received the YFV17D yellow fever vaccine.

This clonotype has more than one count but fewer than ten. The chain couples TRBV6-4 to TRBJ2-1; a weak D match, TRBD2 (7 bases). The CDR3 has 14 residues. Trimming took 6 bases from V and 8 from J, leaving 17 bases between them. Per germline, CDR1 MRHNA and CDR2 SNTAGT. The CDR3 loop reads CASRRREDSDEQFF. The DNA of the CDR3 is TGTGCCAGCAGGCGACGGGAGGACAGCGATGAGCAGTTCTTC.

In its sample, this clonotype was seen a few times. The genes are TRBV29-1 and TRBJ2-2, with a weak D call TRBD2 (7 bases). The V and J ends lost 6 bases and 4 bases respectively, with 18 bases between them. The germline V gene has CDR1 SQVTM and CDR2 ANQGSEA. This CDR3 region has 15 residues. CDR3 protein: CSVQLGGGGTGELFF. The DNA for the CDR3 is TGCAGCGTCCAACTCGGGGGAGGGGGCACCGGGGAGCTGTTTTTT.